Below, one T cell receptor (beta chain) is given with its context. This entry is derived from a study of blood T cell repertoires in COVID-19. With 4 bases clipped from V and 0 bases from J, the junction kept 6 bases outside the gene matches. Germline V gives CDR1 SGHVS, CDR2 FNYEAQ. There are 17 residues in the CDR3. In the authors' methods: How many nucleated cells were present was estimated from reference gene primer amplification. Only in-frame clones appear in the TCRdb table, and some are missing; sequencing was by immunoSEQ multiplex PCR. V, J and clone size derive from that table, while D and trimming were established from the DNA sequence. The sample lists around 160,000 clones; 81% were seen once.

V is TRBV7-6 and J is TRBJ2-7, with TRBD2 matching over 13 bases. The TCR comes from a man aged 55-75 years with active or convalescent COVID-19. Material: peripheral blood. In DNA, the CDR3 is TGTGCCAGCAGCTCGGGACTAGCGGGGCCTAGCTCCTACGAGCAGTACTTC. Translation gives CASSSGLAGPSSYEQYF.